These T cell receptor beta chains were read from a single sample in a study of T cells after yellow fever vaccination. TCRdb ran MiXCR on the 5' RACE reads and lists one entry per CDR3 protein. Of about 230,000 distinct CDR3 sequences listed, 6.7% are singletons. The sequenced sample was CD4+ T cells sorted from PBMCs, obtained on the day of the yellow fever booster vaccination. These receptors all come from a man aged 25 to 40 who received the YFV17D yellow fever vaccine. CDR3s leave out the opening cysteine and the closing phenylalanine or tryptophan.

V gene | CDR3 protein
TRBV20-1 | SAIAGQMNTEAF
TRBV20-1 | SAKRLAAGGDTQY
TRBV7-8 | ASSPPREDTQY
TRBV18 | ASSPPSDEQY
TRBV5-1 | ASSFLTDTQY
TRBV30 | AWTQDRGREKLF
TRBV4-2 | ASSQDQRSQLGEQF
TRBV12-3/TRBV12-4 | ASSPGTGELF
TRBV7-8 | ASSLVGASYEQY
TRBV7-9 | ASSYDQSSYEQY
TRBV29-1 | SVGDTEAF
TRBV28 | ASSFLGRGQNYGYT
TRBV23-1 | ASGRTSGSHEQF
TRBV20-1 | SARAPAKSTDTQY